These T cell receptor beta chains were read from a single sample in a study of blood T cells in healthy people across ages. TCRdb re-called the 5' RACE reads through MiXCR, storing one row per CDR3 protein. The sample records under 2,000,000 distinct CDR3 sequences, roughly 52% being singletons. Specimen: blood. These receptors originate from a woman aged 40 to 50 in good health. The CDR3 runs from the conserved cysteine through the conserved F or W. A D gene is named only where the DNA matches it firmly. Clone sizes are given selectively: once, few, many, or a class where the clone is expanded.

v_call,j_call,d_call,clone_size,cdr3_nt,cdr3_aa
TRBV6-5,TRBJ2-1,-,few,TGTGCCAGCAACTCGGCGGGGACTCAGGAAAATGAGCAGTTCTTC,CASNSAGTQENEQFF
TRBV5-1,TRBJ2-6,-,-,TGCGCCGGCAGGCGCGGTGGGGCCAACGTCCTGACTTTC,CAGRRGGANVLTF
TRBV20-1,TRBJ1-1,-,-,TGCAGTGCTAGAGAAACGAACACTGAAGCTTTCTTT,CSARETNTEAFF
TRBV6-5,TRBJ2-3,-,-,TGTGCCAGCAGTTACTTTCACGGGCTCACAGATACGCAGTATTTT,CASSYFHGLTDTQYF
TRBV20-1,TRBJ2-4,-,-,TGCAGTGCTAGCCCAGGTCCTGACTACAAGCAGTACTTC,CSASPGPDYKQYF
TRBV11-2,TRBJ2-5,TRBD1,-,TGTGCCAGCAGCCCCGGGGACAGGAGACAAGAGACCCAGTACTTC,CASSPGDRRQETQYF
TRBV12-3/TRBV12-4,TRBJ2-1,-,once,TGTGCCAGCAGGATAGGGGGTTCCGTATACAATGAGCAGTTCTTC,CASRIGGSVYNEQFF
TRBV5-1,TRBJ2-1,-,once,TGCGCCAGCAGCTTGGACTCTGAGCGGTTCTTC,CASSLDSERFF
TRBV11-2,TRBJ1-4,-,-,TGTGCCAGCAGCCCATCAGGGTTGGGAAAACTGTTTTTT,CASSPSGLGKLFF
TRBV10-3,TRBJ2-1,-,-,TGTGCCATCAGAGAACTGGCTGACAATGAGCAGTTCTTC,CAIRELADNEQFF